Following are 31 T cell receptor beta chains from one sample sequenced in a study of T cell changes during pregnancy in multiple sclerosis. Measured with immunoSEQ multiplex PCR; TCRdb has only the in-frame clones, and not every one. The table includes around 60,000 clones, 85% to 95% detected once. The sequencing here drew on CD8+ T cells from peripheral blood mononuclear cells, taken in the third trimester of pregnancy. The receptors were sampled from a female donor with multiple sclerosis, enrolled in a pregnancy study.

The chain couples TRBV9 to TRBJ1-4; weak D call: TRBD1 (5 bases). Trimming shortened V by 0 bases and J by 4 bases, and 13 bases separated the two germline ends. Germline V gene sequence: CDR1 SGDLS, CDR2 YYNGEE. The CDR3 is 16 residues long. Here the CDR3 reads CASSVEQGLVNEKLFF. CDR3 DNA sequence: TGTGCCAGCAGCGTAGAGCAGGGTCTAGTTAATGAAAAACTGTTTTTT.

This chain links TRBV7-7 with TRBJ2-2; maybe TRBD2 (6 bases). In germline, CDR1 is SSHAT, CDR2 FNYEAQ (reference sequence). The CDR3 sequence is 15 residues long. The V and J ends lost 1 base and 4 bases respectively, with 10 bases between them. The CDR3 loop reads CASSLGWGGTGELFF. Here the CDR3 DNA reads TGTGCCAGCAGCTTAGGTTGGGGAGGCACCGGGGAGCTGTTTTTT.

This chain uses TRBV6-5 with TRBJ1-2; the D gene is possibly TRBD1 (5 bases). Looked up from germline, CDR1 is MNHEY and CDR2 is SVGAGI. Trimming left V 0 bases short and J 6 bases short, with 14 bases between. The CDR3 loop spans 15 amino acids. This chain's CDR3 is CASSYSAGNVDGYTF. CDR3 sequence (DNA): TGTGCCAGCAGTTACTCGGCAGGGAACGTCGATGGCTACACCTTC.

The rearrangement joins TRBV25-1 to TRBJ1-2; tentatively, D is TRBD1 (5 bases). Trimming stripped 3 bases from V and 5 bases from J, with 19 bases between. The CDR3 length is 16 residues. Germline V gene sequence: CDR1 MGHDK, CDR2 SYGVNS. CDR3 protein: CASSDNWVRVKYGYTF. The CDR3 nucleotides read TGTGCCAGCAGTGATAATTGGGTCAGGGTGAAGTATGGCTACACCTTC.

This chain connects TRBV7-9 to TRBJ1-5, with 8 bases that match TRBD1. This CDR3 contains 14 residues. Trimming removed 1 base from V and 6 bases from J; junction bases left unmatched: 2. Germline lookup yields CDR1 SEHNR and CDR2 FQNEAQ (reference sequence). The CDR3 reads CASSLGQGLQPQHF. The DNA of the CDR3 is TGTGCCAGCAGCTTAGGACAGGGGCTTCAGCCCCAGCATTTT.

The rearrangement links TRBV7-9 to TRBJ2-7; the D gene is possibly TRBD1 (5 bases). The CDR3 sequence is 13 residues long. CDR1 is SEHNR, CDR2 FQNEAQ, per germline (reference sequence). V gave up 5 bases and J gave up 2 bases, with 10 bases separating them. CDR3: CASSPRVAYEQYF. Here the CDR3 DNA reads TGTGCCAGCAGCCCCAGGGTAGCCTACGAGCAGTACTTC. Drawing the rest from reference TRBV7-9 and TRBJ2-7, the complete variable domain is DTGVSQNPRHKITKRGQNVTFRCDPISEHNRLYWYRQTLGQGPEFLTYFQNEAQLEKSRLLSDRFSAERPKGSFSTLEIQRTEQGDSAMYLCASSPRVAYEQYFGPGTRLTVT.

This sequence joins TRBV30 and TRBJ1-3; D is unresolved. The germline gives CDR1 GTSNPN, CDR2 SVGIG (reference sequence). This CDR3 comprises 12 residues. V was pared by 4 bases and J by 7 bases, with 11 bases between. The CDR3 here is CAWMSDGNTIYF. The DNA for the CDR3 is TGTGCCTGGATGAGTGACGGGAACACCATATATTTT.

The genes are TRBV5-5 and TRBJ2-7; D is ambiguous. The CDR3 covers 13 residues. Germline-derived CDR1 and CDR2 are SGHKS and YYEKEE (reference sequence). The V gene lost 0 bases and the J gene lost 1 base, with 5 bases spanning the gap. CDR3 sequence reads: CASSLVRSYEQYF. The CDR3, as DNA: TGTGCCAGCAGCTTGGTCAGGTCCTACGAGCAGTACTTC.

The chain employs TRBV5-1 and TRBJ2-4, with TRBD1 matching over 9 bases. Trimming removed 4 bases from V and 6 bases from J; junction bases left unmatched: 14. CDR1 SGHRS and CDR2 YFSETQ come from the germline V gene. The CDR3 covers 17 residues. DNA of the CDR3: TGCGCCAGCAGCCTAAATTGGTACAGGGGGCGAGGAAACATTCAGTACTTC. This encodes CASSLNWYRGRGNIQYF.

The chain has TRBV13 and TRBJ2-3, with a possible D match to TRBD1 (6 bases). There are 13 residues in the CDR3. V lost 4 bases to trimming and J lost 4 bases, with 9 bases between them. Germline values: CDR1 PRHDT, CDR2 FYEKMQ (reference sequence). The CDR3 DNA is TGTGCCAGCAGCTCTCGGACAGCAGATACGCAGTATTTT. It encodes CASSSRTADTQYF.

The chain links TRBV6-5 to TRBJ2-7; 9 bases line up with TRBD2. J was trimmed by 3 bases and V by 4 bases; bases with no gene match: 7. Germline lookup yields CDR1 MNHEY and CDR2 SVGAGI. The CDR3 consists of 15 residues. The CDR3 DNA sequence: TGTGCCAGCAGTTCCTGGACTAGCGTAGACTACGAGCAGTACTTC. This codes for CASSSWTSVDYEQYF.

The chain is built from TRBV5-6 and TRBJ2-7, with TRBD1 matching over 8 bases. Trimming took 4 bases from V and 5 from J; bases not matched to a gene: 8. This CDR3 is 14 amino acids long. The germline CDR1 and CDR2 sequences are SGHDT and YYEEEE. This chain's CDR3 is CASSPGTGMHEQYF. DNA of the CDR3: TGTGCCAGCAGCCCCGGGACAGGTATGCACGAGCAGTACTTC.

The chain carries TRBV7-8 and TRBJ2-2; 13 nucleotides match TRBD2. This CDR3 is built from 20 residues. Germline CDR1 reads SGHVS; CDR2 reads FQNEAQ. Trimming removed 1 base from V and 6 bases from J; junction bases left unmatched: 14. The CDR3 loop reads CASSLDLTTSGRAYPGELFF. CDR3 in DNA: TGTGCCAGCAGCTTAGATCTCACTACTAGCGGGAGGGCCTATCCCGGGGAGCTGTTTTTT.

This chain uses TRBV18 with TRBJ1-2; perhaps TRBD1 as D (6 bases). Deletions cut 2 bases from V and 2 bases from J, with 12 bases between. Per germline, CDR1 KGHSH and CDR2 LQKENI. CDR3 size: 15 residues. Here the CDR3 DNA reads TGTGCCAGCTCACCAGCGGGGGCAGTCAACTATGGCTACACCTTC. Its translation: CASSPAGAVNYGYTF.

The chain recombines TRBV5-6 with TRBJ2-7; D unclear. The germline gives CDR1 SGHDT, CDR2 YYEEEE. V was pared by 0 bases and J by 3 bases, with 10 bases between. This CDR3 has 14 residues. CDR3 amino acids: CASSLALQSYEQYF. The CDR3 bases are TGTGCCAGCAGCTTGGCATTACAGAGCTACGAGCAGTACTTC.

The chain recombines TRBV11-2 with TRBJ1-3; D possibly corresponds to TRBD1 (6 bases). Germline V gives CDR1 SGHAT, CDR2 FQNNGV. V was trimmed by 4 bases and J by 0 bases, leaving 10 bases between them. The length of the CDR3 is 15 residues. The CDR3 bases are TGTGCCAGCAGCTCAGGGGCCTTCTCTGGAAACACCATATATTTT. Translation: CASSSGAFSGNTIYF.

V usage is TRBV7-8 and J usage is TRBJ1-1; D is possibly TRBD1 (5 bases). With 2 bases removed from V and 5 bases from J, the gap between germline ends came to 9 bases. The V gene's germline CDR1 is SGHVS and CDR2 FQNEAQ. The CDR3 runs to 13 residues. The CDR3 DNA follows: TGTGCCAGCAGCTTATCGGGGGGGACTGAAGCTTTCTTT. It encodes CASSLSGGTEAFF.

The chain has TRBV30 and TRBJ2-7; 11 bases map to TRBD2. V shed 2 bases and J 7 bases; nucleotides not matched to a gene: 10. Germline CDR1 and CDR2: GTSNPN and SVGIG (reference sequence). The CDR3 runs to 15 residues. CDR3 residues: CAWSLGIAGGREQYF. The CDR3 nucleotides are TGTGCCTGGAGTTTGGGAATAGCGGGAGGGCGTGAGCAGTACTTC.

V and J are TRBV28 and TRBJ1-2; D remains ambiguous. Germline values: CDR1 MDHEN, CDR2 SYDVKM. Trimming left V 3 bases short and J 0 bases short, with 17 bases between. This CDR3 is 17 amino acids long. CDR3 residues: CASSFDSIGYTNYGYTF. In DNA, the CDR3 is TGTGCCAGCAGTTTTGACTCCATAGGCTATACTAACTATGGCTACACCTTC.

The chain carries TRBV4-3 and TRBJ1-2; 9 positions match TRBD1. Germline trimming cut 3 bases from V and 2 bases from J; bases unmatched to any gene: 4. The CDR3 runs to 15 residues. Per germline, CDR1 LGHNA and CDR2 YSLEER. CDR3 sequence reads: CASSQQGQGNYGYTF. CDR3 nucleotides: TGCGCCAGCAGCCAGCAGGGACAGGGAAACTATGGCTACACCTTC.

The CDR3 DNA is TGCGCCAGCAGGCTGCGATTGGCAGGGTACACAGATACGCAGTATTTT. Amino acids: CASRLRLAGYTDTQYF. V and J are TRBV5-1 and TRBJ2-3; D possibly corresponds to TRBD1 (5 bases). Deletions cut 5 bases from V and 2 bases from J, with 18 bases between. The CDR3 has 16 amino acids. From germline, CDR1 is SGHRS and CDR2 YFSETQ.

The chain links TRBV27 to TRBJ1-2, with D perhaps matching TRBD1 (6 bases). The CDR3 covers 15 residues. Germline CDR1 MNHEY, CDR2 SMNVEV (reference sequence). The V end lost 2 bases, the J end lost 2 bases, and 12 bases lay between the germline ends. CDR3 in amino acids: CASSLPRGTNYGYTF. The CDR3 DNA sequence: TGTGCCAGCAGTTTACCTAGGGGGACCAACTATGGCTACACCTTC.

This chain connects TRBV4-1 to TRBJ1-1, with TRBD1 matching 10 bases. CDR1 MGHRA and CDR2 YSYEKL come from the germline V gene. V gave up 4 bases and J gave up 3 bases; unmatched junction bases: 2. The CDR3 loop spans 14 amino acids. CDR3 DNA: TGCGCCAGCAGCCTAGGACAGGGGGACACTGAAGCTTTCTTT. It is translated as CASSLGQGDTEAFF.

The gene calls are TRBV14 and TRBJ1-2; 8 bases map to TRBD1. In germline, CDR1 is SGHDN, CDR2 FVKESK. This CDR3 is 15 amino acids long. Trimming cost V 1 base and J 3 bases; bases outside gene matches: 4. CDR3: CASSQGVRGHYGYTF. Written as DNA, the CDR3 is TGTGCCAGCAGCCAAGGCGTCAGGGGGCACTATGGCTACACCTTC.

This clone was seen just once. The chain recombines TRBV9 with TRBJ2-7; 7 bases are shared with TRBD2. V trimming: 3 bases; J trimming: 6 bases; junction bases outside the gene matches: 15. Looked up from germline, CDR1 is SGDLS and CDR2 is YYNGEE. The CDR3 sequence is 16 residues long. The CDR3 sequence: CASSGGRGRGSLEQYF. The CDR3 DNA is TGTGCCAGCAGCGGAGGGCGGGGGAGAGGCTCCCTCGAGCAGTACTTC.

V gene TRBV11-2 combines with J gene TRBJ2-2, with 8 bases identical to TRBD1. Losses at the gene ends were 4 bases for V and 8 bases for J; bases not matched to a gene: 3. This CDR3 is 13 amino acids long. From germline, CDR1 is SGHAT and CDR2 FQNNGV. The CDR3 spells CASSSQGAGELFF. In DNA form, the CDR3 reads TGTGCCAGCAGCTCCCAGGGGGCAGGGGAGCTGTTTTTT.

This sequence joins TRBV6-1 and TRBJ2-5; 8 bases are shared with TRBD2. Germline assignment: CDR1 MNHNS and CDR2 SASEGT. The CDR3 contains 12 residues. The junction had 0 bases not matched to a gene; V was cut back by 8 bases and J by 1 base. The CDR3 protein is CASGLAQETQYF. CDR3 coding DNA: TGTGCCAGCGGACTAGCCCAAGAGACCCAGTACTTC.

The CDR3 is CASSSDEEMSSYNEQFF. CDR3 in DNA: TGCGCCAGCAGCTCAGATGAGGAAATGAGCTCCTACAATGAGCAGTTCTTC. This chain links TRBV4-1 with TRBJ2-1; D not certain. The CDR3 covers 17 residues. Per the germline V gene, CDR1 is MGHRA and CDR2 is YSYEKL. The ends were cut back, 5 bases at V and 0 bases at J, with 17 bases in the middle.

This chain links TRBV4-3 with TRBJ2-7; 11 nucleotides match TRBD2. Germline lookup yields CDR1 LGHNA and CDR2 YSLEER. J was trimmed by 3 bases and V by 0 bases; bases with no gene match: 4. The CDR3 sequence is 16 residues long. CDR3 loop: CASSQDGTSGIYEQYF. The CDR3 DNA sequence: TGCGCCAGCAGCCAAGATGGGACTAGCGGCATCTACGAGCAGTACTTC.

The rearrangement joins TRBV7-9 to TRBJ2-7; 7 bases are shared with TRBD1. Germline V gene data show CDR1 as SEHNR and CDR2 as FQNEAQ (reference sequence). CDR3 length: 13 residues. The ends lost 5 bases at V and 5 bases at J; junction bases unmatched: 6. The CDR3 reads CASSQQGWHEQYF. CDR3 in DNA: TGTGCCAGCAGCCAACAGGGGTGGCACGAGCAGTACTTC.

This chain joins TRBV6-1 and TRBJ2-3, with 11 bases matching TRBD2. This CDR3 spans 17 amino acids. Germline V gene sequence: CDR1 MNHNS, CDR2 SASEGT. V gave up 0 bases and J gave up 7 bases; unmatched junction bases: 9. The CDR3 region has the DNA TGTGCCAGCAGTGAAGCGCGTAGCGGGAGGGATTCGTATACGCAGTATTTT. Translation gives CASSEARSGRDSYTQYF.